This T cell receptor (beta chain) was retrieved from a study of blood T cells in healthy people across ages. This clonotype was observed a single time. As yet, its antigen is unknown. V was clipped by 1 base and J by 0 bases, with 10 bases between them. This CDR3 is 16 amino acids long. Germline V lookup: CDR1 MGHRA, CDR2 YSYEKL. Whole-study results and caveats: Correlation between TCR beta diversity and naive T cell percentage was strong.

Together with a sample-barcoded 5' primer, a J-beta primer mix was included in a second PCR lasting about 7 to 11 cycles. TCRdb used MiXCR to reprocess the 5' RACE reads, holding one entry per CDR3 protein. This sample has about 1.4 million distinct CDR3 sequences, with approximately 59% found just once. The V and J genes are TRBV4-1 and TRBJ2-4; D unclear. The clonotype was recovered from a man between 18 and 29 years old in good health. The source material was blood. The CDR3 nucleotides read TGCGCCAGCAGCCAAGGGATTTCTCTAGCCAAAAACATTCAGTACTTC. It codes for CASSQGISLAKNIQYF.